This T cell receptor (beta chain) is from a study of CD8+CD57+ T cells in acquired aplastic anemia. Looking at the study overall: Isolated CD4+ and CD8+ cells, once sorted, yielded DNA averaging around 3 ug. Study-level points and caveats: Patients shared just under 30 CD8+ CDR3 sequences with controls. Researchers reported that CD8+ Simpson's diversity was not significantly different in patients versus controls.

CDR3 and TCR beta VDJ profiling relied on genomic DNA as the template. TCRdb called the reads again in MiXCR, with one record for every CDR3 protein. This table holds about 160,000 distinct CDR3 sequences, about 50% found once. Details on this clonotype: What it binds is unknown.

The CDR3 runs to 15 residues. Germline CDR1 and CDR2: SEHNR and FQNEAQ (reference sequence). V shed 5 bases, J shed 3 bases, and the junction held 7 bases outside the gene matches. Selection for sequencing was limited to patients who had shown CD8+CD57+ cell expansion by flow cytometry. Blood sampling was performed on the patients, and none of them had received therapy by then. This receptor was identified in a human donor with aplastic anemia. V is TRBV7-9 and J is TRBJ1-1; 9 nucleotides line up with TRBD1. The sample consisted of sorted CD4+, CD8+, or CD8+CD57+ T cells (not recorded which) from PBMCs. The CDR3 region has the DNA TGTGCCAGCAGCCCGTTCGACAGGGGGTACACTGAAGCTTTCTTT. This encodes CASSPFDRGYTEAFF.